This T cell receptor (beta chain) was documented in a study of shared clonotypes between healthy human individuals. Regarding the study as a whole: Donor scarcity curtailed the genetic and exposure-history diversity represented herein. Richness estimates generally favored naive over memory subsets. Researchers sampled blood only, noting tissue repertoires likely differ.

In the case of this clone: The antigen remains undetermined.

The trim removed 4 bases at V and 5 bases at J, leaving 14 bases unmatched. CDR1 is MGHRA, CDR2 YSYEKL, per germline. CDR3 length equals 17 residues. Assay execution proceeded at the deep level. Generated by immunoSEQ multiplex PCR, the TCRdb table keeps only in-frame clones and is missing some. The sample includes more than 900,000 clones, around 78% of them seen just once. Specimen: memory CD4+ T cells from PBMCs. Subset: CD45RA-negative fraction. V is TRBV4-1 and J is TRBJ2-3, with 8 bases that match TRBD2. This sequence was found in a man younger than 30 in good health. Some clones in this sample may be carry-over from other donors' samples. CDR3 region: CASSPLKRAGGGDTQYF. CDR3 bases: TGCGCCAGCAGCCCATTAAAAAGGGCGGGAGGAGGAGATACGCAGTATTTT.